Presented here are 12 T cell receptor beta chains from one specimen sequenced in a study of identical twins. From the 5' RACE reads, TCRdb called clonotypes with MiXCR, one entry per CDR3 protein. Here the sample spans roughly 250,000 distinct CDR3 sequences, roughly an eighth being singletons. The specimen was memory (CD45RO+) T cells sorted from blood. Source of these receptors: a woman under 30 in good health.

The chain employs TRBV12-3 or TRBV12-4 and TRBJ1-6, with D possibly TRBD1 on 5 matching bases. V was shortened by 3 bases and J by 7 bases, with 16 bases between the two germline ends. This CDR3 is 16 amino acids long. The CDR3 sequence is CASSFGQGLRNSPLHF. In nucleotides, the CDR3 is TGTGCCAGCAGTTTCGGGCAGGGTTTGAGAAATTCACCCCTCCACTTT.

This clonotype appeared a few times. CDR3 DNA: TGTGCCTGGAGTATTGGAGGTCTATCCTACGAGCAGTACTTC. Its protein is CAWSIGGLSYEQYF. The J gene is TRBJ2-7, the V gene TRBV30; D is possibly TRBD2 (5 bases). The CDR3 is 14 amino acids. Per the germline V gene, CDR1 is GTSNPN and CDR2 is SVGIG (reference sequence). The V end lost 2 bases, the J end lost 1 base, and 12 bases lay between the germline ends.

The chain links TRBV6-2 or TRBV6-3 to TRBJ2-1, with 9 bases fitting TRBD2. Germline V gene data show CDR1 as MNHEY and CDR2 as SVGEGT. The CDR3 sequence is 19 residues long. V trimming: 2 bases; J trimming: 0 bases; junction bases outside the gene matches: 11. The CDR3 coding sequence is TGTGCCAGCAGTTACCAATCCCTTATAGCGGGAGTCTCCTACAATGAGCAGTTCTTC. It encodes CASSYQSLIAGVSYNEQFF.

The chain uses TRBV25-1 and TRBJ2-1, with D possibly being TRBD1 or TRBD2 (7 bases each). With 6 bases removed from V and 8 bases from J, the gap between germline ends came to 20 bases. CDR3 size: 15 residues. Germline values: CDR1 MGHDK, CDR2 SYGVNS. The DNA of the CDR3 is TGTGCCAGCAGCCAAGCGGGGCAGGGGGTCGATGAGCAGTTCTTC. Translated: CASSQAGQGVDEQFF.

This clonotype was detected a few times. CDR3 sequence (DNA): TGTGCCAGCAGCCCAAGAGACTACGAGCAGTACTTC. The encoded protein is CASSPRDYEQYF. V gene TRBV3-1 combines with J gene TRBJ2-7; D is unresolved. The germline gives CDR1 LGHDT, CDR2 YNNKEL (reference sequence). Trimming removed 4 bases at V and 3 bases at J, with 7 bases between. CDR3 size: 12 residues.

This clonotype was detected a few times. The CDR3 nucleotides read TGTGCCAGCAGAAAGAAAGCGGGGGGGCCAGGGGAGCTGTTTTTT. Translated, it gives CASRKKAGGPGELFF. The J gene is TRBJ2-2, the V gene TRBV7-9, with TRBD2 matching 10 bases. The CDR3 extends over 15 amino acids. After removal of 6 bases from V and 8 bases from J, the junction contained 9 bases not matched to a gene. From germline, CDR1 is SEHNR and CDR2 FQNEAQ (reference sequence).

The sample holds a few counts of this clonotype. V gene TRBV12-3 or TRBV12-4 combines with J gene TRBJ2-5; TRBD2 aligns across 11 bases. The CDR3 has 19 amino acids. The CDR3 DNA sequence: TGTACCTTCAGTTTATACGGTCTTAGCGGGAGGGCCTCGGGGGAGACCCAGTACTTC. Translating it yields CTFSLYGLSGRASGETQYF.

This clonotype was counted only a few times. The CDR3 DNA is TGCAGTGCCGAGAGGCAGCCCAATTCACCCCTCCACTTT. Its translation: CSAERQPNSPLHF. V gene TRBV20-1 combines with J gene TRBJ1-6, with D unresolved. Looked up from germline, CDR1 is DFQATT and CDR2 is SNEGSKA (reference sequence). This CDR3 has 13 amino acids. The V end was cut by 6 bases, the J end by 7 bases, with 13 bases between.

The chain links TRBV27 to TRBJ2-1, with D possibly being TRBD1 (6 bases). The CDR3 is 13 amino acids. Germline CDR1 and CDR2: MNHEY and SMNVEV (reference sequence). The V gene lost 5 bases and the J gene lost 14 bases, with 19 bases spanning the gap. The DNA of the CDR3 is TGTGCCAGCAGTAGCTCAGGGGAAAGCTCAGAGTTCTTC. Translation gives CASSSSGESSEFF.

This chain joins TRBV20-1 and TRBJ2-5; TRBD2 matches at 9 bases. Germline V lookup: CDR1 DFQATT, CDR2 SNEGSKA (reference sequence). The junction had 6 bases not matched to a gene; V was cut back by 0 bases and J by 1 base. The CDR3 length is 16 residues. DNA of the CDR3: TGCAGTGCTAGAGATTATAGCGGGGGAATCCAAGAGACCCAGTACTTC. This codes for CSARDYSGGIQETQYF.

The chain links TRBV3-1 to TRBJ2-1; 7 positions match TRBD2. There are 14 residues in the CDR3. The germline CDR1 and CDR2 sequences are LGHDT and YNNKEL (reference sequence). V lost 6 bases to trimming and J lost 8 bases; unmatched junction nucleotides: 10. CDR3 region: CASRGGVGFHEQFF. The CDR3 coding sequence is TGTGCCAGCAGGGGAGGGGTGGGATTCCATGAGCAGTTCTTC.

This clonotype was counted many times. The chain couples TRBV20-1 to TRBJ2-5; no reliable D call. CDR1 is DFQATT, CDR2 SNEGSKA, per germline (reference sequence). The germline V and J ends were trimmed by 1 base and 0 bases, with 3 bases remaining between them. The CDR3 totals 12 residues. CDR3 in DNA: TGCAGTGCTAGAGTACACCAAGAGACCCAGTACTTC. Its translation is CSARVHQETQYF.